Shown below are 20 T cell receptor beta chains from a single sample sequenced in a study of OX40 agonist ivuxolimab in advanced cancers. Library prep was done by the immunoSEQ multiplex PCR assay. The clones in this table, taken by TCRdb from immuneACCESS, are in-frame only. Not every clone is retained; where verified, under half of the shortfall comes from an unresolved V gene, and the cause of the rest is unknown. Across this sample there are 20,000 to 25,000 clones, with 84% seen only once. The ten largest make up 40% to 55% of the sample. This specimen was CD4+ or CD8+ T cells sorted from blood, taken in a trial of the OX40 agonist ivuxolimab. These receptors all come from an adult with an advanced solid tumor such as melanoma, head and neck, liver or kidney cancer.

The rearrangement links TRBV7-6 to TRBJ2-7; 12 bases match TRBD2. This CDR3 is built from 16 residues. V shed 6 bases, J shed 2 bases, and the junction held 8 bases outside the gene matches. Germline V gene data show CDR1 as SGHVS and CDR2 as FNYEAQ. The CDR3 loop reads CASSYGLAGKTYEQYF. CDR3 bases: TGTGCCAGCAGTTACGGACTAGCGGGGAAAACCTACGAGCAGTACTTC.

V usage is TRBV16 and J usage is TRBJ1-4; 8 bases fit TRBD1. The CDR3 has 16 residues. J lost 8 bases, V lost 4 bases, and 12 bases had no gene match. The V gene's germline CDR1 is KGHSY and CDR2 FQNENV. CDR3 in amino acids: CASSRTTTGAVEKLFF. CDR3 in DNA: TGTGCCAGCAGCCGCACAACGACAGGGGCGGTGGAAAAACTGTTTTTT.

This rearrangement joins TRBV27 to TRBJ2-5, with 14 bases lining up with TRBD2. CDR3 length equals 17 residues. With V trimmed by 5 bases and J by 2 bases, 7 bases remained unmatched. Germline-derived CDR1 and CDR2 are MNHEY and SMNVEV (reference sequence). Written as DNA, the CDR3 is TGTGCCAGCAGTCCGCGACTAGCGGGGGGGGTACAAGAGACCCAGTACTTC. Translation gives CASSPRLAGGVQETQYF.

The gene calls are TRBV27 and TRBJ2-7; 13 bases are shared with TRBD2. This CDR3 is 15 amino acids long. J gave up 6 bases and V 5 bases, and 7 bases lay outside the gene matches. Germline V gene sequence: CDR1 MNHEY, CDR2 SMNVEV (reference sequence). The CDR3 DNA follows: TGTGCCAGCAGTGAACTAGCGGGGGGGCTGGGCGAGCAGTACTTC. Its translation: CASSELAGGLGEQYF.

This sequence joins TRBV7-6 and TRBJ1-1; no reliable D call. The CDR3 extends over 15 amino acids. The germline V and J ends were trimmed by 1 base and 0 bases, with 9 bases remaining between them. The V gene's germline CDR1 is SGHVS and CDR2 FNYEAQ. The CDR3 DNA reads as TGTGCCAGCAGCTTAGTTGAAGGGATGAACACTGAAGCTTTCTTT. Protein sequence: CASSLVEGMNTEAFF.

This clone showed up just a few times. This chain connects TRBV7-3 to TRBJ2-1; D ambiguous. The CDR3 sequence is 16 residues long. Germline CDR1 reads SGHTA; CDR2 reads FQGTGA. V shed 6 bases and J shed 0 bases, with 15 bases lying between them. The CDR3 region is CASSPDGPSSYNEQFF. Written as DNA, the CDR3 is TGTGCCAGCAGTCCCGACGGCCCTAGCTCCTACAATGAGCAGTTCTTC.

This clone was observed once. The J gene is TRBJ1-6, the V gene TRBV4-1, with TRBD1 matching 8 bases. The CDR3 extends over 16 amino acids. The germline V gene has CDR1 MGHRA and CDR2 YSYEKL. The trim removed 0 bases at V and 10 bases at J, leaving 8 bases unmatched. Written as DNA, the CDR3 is TGCGCCAGCAGCCAAGATGAGGACAGGGCTAGATCACCCCTCCACTTT. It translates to CASSQDEDRARSPLHF.

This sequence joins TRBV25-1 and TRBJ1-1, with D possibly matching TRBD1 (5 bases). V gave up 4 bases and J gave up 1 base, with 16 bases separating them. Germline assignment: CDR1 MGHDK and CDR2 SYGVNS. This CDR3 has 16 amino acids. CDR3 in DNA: TGTGCCAGCAGTGGGACAAGTGAAGACCAGAACACTGAAGCTTTCTTT. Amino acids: CASSGTSEDQNTEAFF.

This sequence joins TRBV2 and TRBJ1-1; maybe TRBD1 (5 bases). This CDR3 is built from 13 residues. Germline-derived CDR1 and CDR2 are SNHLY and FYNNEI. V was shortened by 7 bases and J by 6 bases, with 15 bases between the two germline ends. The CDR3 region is CASKLRLGAEAFF. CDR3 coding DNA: TGTGCCAGCAAGCTCCGCCTAGGGGCTGAAGCTTTCTTT.

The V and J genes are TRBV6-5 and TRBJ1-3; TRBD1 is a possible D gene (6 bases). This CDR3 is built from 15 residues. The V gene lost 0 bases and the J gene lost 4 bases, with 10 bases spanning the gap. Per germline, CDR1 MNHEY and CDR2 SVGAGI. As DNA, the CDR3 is TGTGCCAGCAGTTACTCGGTGGGGGCGGGAAACACCATATATTTT. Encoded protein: CASSYSVGAGNTIYF.

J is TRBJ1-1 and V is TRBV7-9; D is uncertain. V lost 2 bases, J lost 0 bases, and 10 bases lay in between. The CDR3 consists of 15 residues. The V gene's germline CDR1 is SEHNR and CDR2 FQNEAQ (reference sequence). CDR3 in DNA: TGTGCCAGCAGCTTACTTAGGGCGGTGAACACTGAAGCTTTCTTT. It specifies CASSLLRAVNTEAFF.

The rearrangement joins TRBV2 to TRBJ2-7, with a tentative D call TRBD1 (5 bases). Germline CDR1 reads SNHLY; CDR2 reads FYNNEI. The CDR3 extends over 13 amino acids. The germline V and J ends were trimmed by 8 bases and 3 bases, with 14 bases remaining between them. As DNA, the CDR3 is TGTGCCAGCGGGGCTGTCCCACTCTACGAGCAGTACTTC. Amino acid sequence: CASGAVPLYEQYF.

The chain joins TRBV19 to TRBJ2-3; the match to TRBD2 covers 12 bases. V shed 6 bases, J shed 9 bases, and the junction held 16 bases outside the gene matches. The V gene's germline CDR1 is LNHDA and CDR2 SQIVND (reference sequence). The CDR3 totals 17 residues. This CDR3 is CASRASGASGGAETQYF. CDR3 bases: TGTGCCAGTAGGGCTTCCGGGGCTAGCGGGGGGGCCGAGACGCAGTATTTT.

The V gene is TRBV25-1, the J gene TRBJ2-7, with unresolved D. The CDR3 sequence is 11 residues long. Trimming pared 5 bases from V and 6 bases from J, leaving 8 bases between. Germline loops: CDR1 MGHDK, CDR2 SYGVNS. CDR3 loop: CASSINAEQYF. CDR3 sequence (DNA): TGTGCCAGCAGTATCAACGCCGAGCAGTACTTC.

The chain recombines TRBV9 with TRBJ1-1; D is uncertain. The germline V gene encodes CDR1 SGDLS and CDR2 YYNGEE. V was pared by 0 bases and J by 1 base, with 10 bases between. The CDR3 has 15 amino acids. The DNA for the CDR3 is TGTGCCAGCAGCGTAGGACACACTAGGAACACTGAAGCTTTCTTT. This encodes CASSVGHTRNTEAFF.

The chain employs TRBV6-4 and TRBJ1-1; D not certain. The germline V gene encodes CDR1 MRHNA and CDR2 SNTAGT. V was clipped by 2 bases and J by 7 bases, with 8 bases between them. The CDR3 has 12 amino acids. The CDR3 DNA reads TGTGCCAGCAGTGACGGTGGTCGTGAAGCTTTCTTT. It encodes CASSDGGREAFF.

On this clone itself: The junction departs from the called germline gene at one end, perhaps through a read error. In nucleotides, the CDR3 is TGCGCCAGCACCCAAGGGGGCCTAGGGGAGACCCAGTACTTC. Its translation is CASTQGGLGETQYF. The genes are TRBV4-1 and TRBJ2-5, with TRBD1 matching over 7 bases. The CDR3 has 14 amino acids. From germline, CDR1 is MGHRA and CDR2 YSYEKL.

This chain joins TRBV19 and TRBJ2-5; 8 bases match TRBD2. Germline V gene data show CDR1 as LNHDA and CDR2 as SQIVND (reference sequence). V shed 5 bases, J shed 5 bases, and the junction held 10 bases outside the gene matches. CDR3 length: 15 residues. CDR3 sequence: CASSPGTRSQETQYF. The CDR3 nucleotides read TGTGCCAGTAGTCCAGGGACTAGAAGCCAGGAGACCCAGTACTTC.

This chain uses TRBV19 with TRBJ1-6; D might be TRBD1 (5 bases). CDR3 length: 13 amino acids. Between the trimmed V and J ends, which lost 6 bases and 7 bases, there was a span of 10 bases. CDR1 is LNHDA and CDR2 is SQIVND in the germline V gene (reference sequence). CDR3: CASRAGRNSPLHF. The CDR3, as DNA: TGTGCCAGTAGGGCAGGGAGGAATTCACCCCTCCACTTT. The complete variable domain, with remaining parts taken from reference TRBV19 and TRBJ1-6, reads DGGITQSPKYLFRKEGQNVTLSCEQNLNHDAMYWYRQDPGQGLRLIYYSQIVNDFQKGDIAEGYSVSREKKESFPLTVTSAQKNPTAFYLCASRAGRNSPLHFGNGTRLTVT.

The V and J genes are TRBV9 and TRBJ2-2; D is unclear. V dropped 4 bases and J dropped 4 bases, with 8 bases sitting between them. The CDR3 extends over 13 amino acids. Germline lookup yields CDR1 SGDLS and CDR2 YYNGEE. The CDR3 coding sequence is TGTGCCAGCAGCTCCCCGCGCACCGGGGAGCTGTTTTTT. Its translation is CASSSPRTGELFF.